This passage covers 24 T cell receptor beta chains from one sample sequenced in a study of cytomegalovirus exposure and HLA in healthy donors. PCR used 60 Vbeta primers and 13 Jbeta primers. Here immunoSEQ multiplex PCR was the method, and the copy in TCRdb shows in-frame clones only, minus some. The sample has about 130,000 clones. The sample taken for sequencing was PBMCs. These receptors came from a man younger than 35 in good health and CMV-seronegative.

This CDR3 reads CASSLLASGTNTDTQYF. The CDR3 DNA is TGCGCCAGCAGCTTGTTGGCTAGCGGGACGAACACAGATACGCAGTATTTT. This sequence joins TRBV5-1 and TRBJ2-3; 9 nucleotides agree with TRBD2. V lost 1 base and J lost 2; bases outside the gene matches: 8. CDR1 is SGHRS and CDR2 is YFSETQ in the germline V gene. The CDR3 spans 17 residues.

The V gene is TRBV11-2, the J gene TRBJ1-5; D gene ambiguous. V shed 6 bases and J shed 4 bases, with 7 bases lying between them. This CDR3 region has 12 residues. The germline V gene has CDR1 SGHAT and CDR2 FQNNGV. Written as DNA, the CDR3 is TGTGCCAGCAGTGGAGGTAATCAGCCCCAGCATTTT. It translates to CASSGGNQPQHF.

The chain has TRBV6-1 and TRBJ2-4; 8 bases align to TRBD2. Germline trimming cut 4 bases from V and 8 bases from J; bases unmatched to any gene: 7. This CDR3 has 14 residues. Germline-derived CDR1 and CDR2 are MNHNS and SASEGT. CDR3 sequence: CASSGRRGGDIQYF. CDR3 bases: TGTGCCAGCAGTGGACGACGGGGGGGGGACATTCAGTACTTC.

The genes are TRBV28 and TRBJ2-7; D is unclear. This CDR3 is 17 amino acids long. Germline values: CDR1 MDHEN, CDR2 SYDVKM. V was clipped by 6 bases and J by 2 bases, with 23 bases between them. The CDR3 reads CASSLDFPTAGTYEQYF. For the CDR3, the DNA is TGTGCCAGCAGCTTAGACTTCCCCACTGCCGGAACCTACGAGCAGTACTTC.

This chain joins TRBV25-1 and TRBJ2-6; 7 nucleotides align to TRBD1. CDR1 is MGHDK and CDR2 is SYGVNS in the germline V gene. This CDR3 region has 18 residues. Trimming removed 1 base from V and 4 bases from J; junction bases left unmatched: 10. The CDR3 reads CASSESRQGVVGANVLTF. The CDR3 region has the DNA TGTGCCAGCAGTGAATCCCGACAGGGTGTTGTAGGGGCCAACGTCCTGACTTTC. Together with reference TRBV25-1 and TRBJ2-6, the CDR3 gives the full variable domain: EADIYQTPRYLVIGTGKKITLECSQTMGHDKMYWYQQDPGMELHLIHYSYGVNSTEKGDLSSESTVSRIRTEHFPLTLESARPSHTSQYLCASSESRQGVVGANVLTFGAGSRLTVL.

The CDR3 reads CAWSAIGAGGATQYF. DNA for the CDR3: TGTGCCTGGAGTGCAATAGGGGCCGGCGGTGCGACCCAGTACTTC. This chain connects TRBV30 to TRBJ2-5; D is possibly TRBD1 (5 bases). Germline V gene lookup returns CDR1 GTSNPN and CDR2 SVGIG (reference sequence). Trimming pared 1 base from V and 7 bases from J, leaving 19 bases between. The CDR3 consists of 15 residues.

The V and J genes are TRBV7-9 and TRBJ2-1, with a tentative D call TRBD2 (6 bases). The CDR3 loop spans 15 amino acids. The germline V gene has CDR1 SEHNR and CDR2 FQNEAQ (reference sequence). The germline V and J ends were trimmed by 3 bases and 5 bases, with 14 bases remaining between them. In DNA, the CDR3 is TGTGCCAGCAGCTTCGGTCGGGCTAGCGACAATGAGCAGTTCTTC. It yields the protein CASSFGRASDNEQFF.

V gene TRBV5-6 combines with J gene TRBJ2-3, with 7 bases matching TRBD1. Germline trimming cut 1 base from V and 7 bases from J; bases unmatched to any gene: 18. Germline V CDR1 and CDR2: SGHDT, YYEEEE. The CDR3 extends over 18 amino acids. CDR3 amino acids: CASSLSLGGPTRRNTQYF. DNA for the CDR3: TGTGCCAGCAGCTTGAGCTTAGGGGGCCCCACACGTAGGAATACGCAGTATTTT.

The genes are TRBV6-1 and TRBJ1-2; TRBD1 is a possible D gene (5 bases). The CDR3 has 12 amino acids. Between the trimmed V and J ends, which lost 8 bases and 6 bases, there was a span of 13 bases. Looked up from germline, CDR1 is MNHNS and CDR2 is SASEGT. CDR3 sequence (DNA): TGTGCCAGCTTAAGGGGCTCGAATGGCTACACCTTC. It yields the protein CASLRGSNGYTF.

The chain links TRBV5-6 to TRBJ1-1, with D possibly TRBD1 on 5 matching bases. In germline, CDR1 is SGHDT, CDR2 YYEEEE. Deletions cut 0 bases from V and 10 bases from J, with 10 bases between. The CDR3 has 12 amino acids. CDR3 DNA sequence: TGTGCCAGCAGCTTGGGGGGACTCGGAGCTTTCTTT. Protein sequence: CASSLGGLGAFF.

The chain carries TRBV13 and TRBJ1-1; tentatively, D is TRBD1 (6 bases). The germline V and J ends were trimmed by 5 bases and 1 base, with 11 bases remaining between them. Germline V CDR1 and CDR2: PRHDT, FYEKMQ (reference sequence). The CDR3 has 14 amino acids. CDR3 residues: CASSPQGGNTEAFF. The CDR3 DNA sequence: TGTGCCAGCAGCCCTCAAGGGGGGAACACTGAAGCTTTCTTT.

V usage is TRBV29-1 and J usage is TRBJ2-3; no definite D call. Deletions cut 7 bases from V and 1 base from J, with 15 bases between. CDR3 size: 14 residues. Germline CDR1 SQVTM, CDR2 ANQGSEA. CDR3 sequence (DNA): TGCAGCGGGAAGAGCTTGACACGCACAGATACGCAGTATTTT. Translating it yields CSGKSLTRTDTQYF.

The chain combines TRBV4-2 with TRBJ2-6, with D perhaps matching TRBD2 (6 bases). Germline-derived CDR1 and CDR2 are LGHNA and YNFKEQ. V was cut by 0 bases and J by 0 bases, with 6 bases left in between. This CDR3 is 16 amino acids long. This CDR3 is CASSQEGGSGANVLTF. In nucleotides, the CDR3 is TGTGCCAGCAGCCAAGAGGGGGGCTCTGGGGCCAACGTCCTGACTTTC.

The V gene is TRBV2, the J gene TRBJ1-5; D is perhaps TRBD1 (6 bases). Germline CDR1 SNHLY, CDR2 FYNNEI. V was clipped by 6 bases and J by 0 bases, with 9 bases between them. CDR3 size: 14 residues. CDR3 loop: CASRPDSSNQPQHF. CDR3 DNA sequence: TGTGCCAGCAGGCCGGACAGTAGCAATCAGCCCCAGCATTTT.

The chain joins TRBV7-6 to TRBJ2-3; TRBD2 agrees at 7 bases. The germline gives CDR1 SGHVS, CDR2 FNYEAQ. The V and J ends lost 5 bases and 1 base, in that order; junction bases with no gene match: 9. The CDR3 runs to 16 residues. In nucleotides, the CDR3 is TGTGCCAGCAGCGGGGAGAGGGCGGGGGGCACAGATACGCAGTATTTT. Protein: CASSGERAGGTDTQYF.

The chain combines TRBV29-1 with TRBJ2-1; 13 bases are shared with TRBD2. CDR1 and CDR2 from the germline V gene are SQVTM and ANQGSEA. V was pared by 4 bases and J by 0 bases, with 9 bases of the junction left unmatched. The CDR3 loop spans 18 amino acids. CDR3 loop: CSVGGTSGKPSSYNEQFF. The CDR3 nucleotides read TGCAGCGTTGGCGGGACTAGCGGGAAACCGAGCTCCTACAATGAGCAGTTCTTC.

This rearrangement joins TRBV9 to TRBJ2-3; possibly TRBD1 for D (5 bases). V gave up 0 bases and J gave up 15 bases, with 11 bases separating them. Germline V CDR1 and CDR2: SGDLS, YYNGEE. This CDR3 contains 11 residues. Here the CDR3 DNA reads TGTGCCAGCAGCGTAGCTGGGGCCGTCTATTTT. This gives the protein CASSVAGAVYF.

This sequence joins TRBV5-1 and TRBJ2-1, with 9 bases identical to TRBD2. This CDR3 region has 15 residues. Per germline, CDR1 SGHRS and CDR2 YFSETQ. After removal of 4 bases from V and 9 bases from J, the junction contained 11 bases not matched to a gene. CDR3 residues: CASSLGSGGTIEQFF. The CDR3 region has the DNA TGCGCCAGCAGCCTCGGGAGCGGGGGGACCATTGAGCAGTTCTTC.

The chain uses TRBV5-4 and TRBJ1-2, with 8 bases matching TRBD1. The V and J ends lost 4 bases and 8 bases, in that order; junction bases with no gene match: 16. Germline CDR1 SGHNT, CDR2 YYREEE (reference sequence). The CDR3 is made up of 16 amino acids. CDR3 bases: TGTGCCAGCAGCCCCCAGGGACAGGCTCTCGGTAGCGGCTACACCTTC. This translates into CASSPQGQALGSGYTF.

This sequence joins TRBV30 and TRBJ2-5; no definite D call. Germline-derived CDR1 and CDR2 are GTSNPN and SVGIG (reference sequence). CDR3 length: 13 amino acids. V was pared by 0 bases and J by 0 bases, with 5 bases between. The CDR3 spells CAWSVQYQETQYF. The CDR3 DNA sequence: TGTGCCTGGAGTGTACAGTACCAAGAGACCCAGTACTTC.

The rearrangement joins TRBV2 to TRBJ2-2; 8 bases agree with TRBD1. Germline V gene lookup returns CDR1 SNHLY and CDR2 FYNNEI. The CDR3 totals 13 residues. With 4 bases clipped from V and 6 bases from J, the junction kept 1 base outside the gene matches. In nucleotides, the CDR3 is TGTGCCAGCAGTGGGACAGGGCCCGGGGAGCTGTTTTTT. Protein sequence: CASSGTGPGELFF. The full variable domain, rest sourced from reference TRBV2 and TRBJ2-2, is EPEVTQTPSHQVTQMGQEVILRCVPISNHLYFYWYRQILGQKVEFLVSFYNNEISEKSEIFDDQFSVERPDGSNFTLKIRSTKLEDSAMYFCASSGTGPGELFFGEGSRLTVL.

This rearrangement joins TRBV10-1 to TRBJ1-2, with 8 bases matching TRBD1. Germline assignment: CDR1 WNHNN and CDR2 SYGVQD (reference sequence). The CDR3 is 14 residues long. V dropped 6 bases and J dropped 2; count of bases not matched to a gene: 5. The CDR3 DNA follows: TGCGCCAGCAGCAGGACAGGGAAGAACTATGGCTACACCTTC. Amino acid sequence: CASSRTGKNYGYTF.

The gene calls are TRBV7-9 and TRBJ2-2, with D possibly being TRBD1 (6 bases). Germline CDR1 SEHNR, CDR2 FQNEAQ (reference sequence). V was cut by 1 base and J by 2 bases, with 11 bases left in between. The CDR3 contains 16 residues. CDR3 protein: CASSLVDRVNTGELFF. The CDR3 region has the DNA TGTGCCAGCAGCTTAGTGGACAGAGTTAACACCGGGGAGCTGTTTTTT. Complete variable domain (other parts from reference TRBV7-9 and TRBJ2-2): DTGVSQNPRHKITKRGQNVTFRCDPISEHNRLYWYRQTLGQGPEFLTYFQNEAQLEKSRLLSDRFSAERPKGSFSTLEIQRTEQGDSAMYLCASSLVDRVNTGELFFGEGSRLTVL.

This chain joins TRBV13 and TRBJ1-1, with D hard to call. Germline-derived CDR1 and CDR2 are PRHDT and FYEKMQ (reference sequence). The CDR3 runs 12 residues. Trimming took 2 bases from V and 7 from J, leaving 8 bases between them. The CDR3 reads CASSLWEGEAFF. The CDR3 coding sequence is TGTGCCAGCAGCTTATGGGAGGGTGAAGCTTTCTTT.